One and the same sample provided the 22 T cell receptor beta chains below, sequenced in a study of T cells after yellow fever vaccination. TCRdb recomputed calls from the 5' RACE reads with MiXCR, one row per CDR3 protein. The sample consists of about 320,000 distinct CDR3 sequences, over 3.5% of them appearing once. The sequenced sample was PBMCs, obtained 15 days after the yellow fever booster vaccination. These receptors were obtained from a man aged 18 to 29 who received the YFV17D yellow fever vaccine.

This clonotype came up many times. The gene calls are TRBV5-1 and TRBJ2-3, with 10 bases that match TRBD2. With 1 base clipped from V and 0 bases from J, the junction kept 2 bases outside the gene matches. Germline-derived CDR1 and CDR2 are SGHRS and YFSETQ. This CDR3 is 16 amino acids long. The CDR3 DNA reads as TGCGCCAGCAGCTTGTTACTAGCGGGGAGCACAGATACGCAGTATTTT. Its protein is CASSLLLAGSTDTQYF. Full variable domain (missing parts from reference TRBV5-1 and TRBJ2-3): KAGVTQTPRYLIKTRGQQVTLSCSPISGHRSVSWYQQTPGQGLQFLFEYFSETQRNKGNFPGRFSGRQFSNSRSEMNVSTLELGDSALYLCASSLLLAGSTDTQYFGPGTRLTVL.

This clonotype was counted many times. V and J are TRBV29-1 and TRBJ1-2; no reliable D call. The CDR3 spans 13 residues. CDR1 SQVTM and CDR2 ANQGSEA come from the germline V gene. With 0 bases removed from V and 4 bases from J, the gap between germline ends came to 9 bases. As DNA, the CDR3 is TGCAGCGTTGAAGATTCCAGTCGCTATGGCTACACCTTC. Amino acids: CSVEDSSRYGYTF.

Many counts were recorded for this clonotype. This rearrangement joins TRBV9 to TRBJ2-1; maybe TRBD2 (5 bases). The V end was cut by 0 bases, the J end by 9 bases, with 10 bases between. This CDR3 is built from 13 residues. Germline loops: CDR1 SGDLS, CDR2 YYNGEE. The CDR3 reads CASSVATGIEQFF. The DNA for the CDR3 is TGTGCCAGCAGCGTAGCTACGGGGATTGAGCAGTTCTTC.

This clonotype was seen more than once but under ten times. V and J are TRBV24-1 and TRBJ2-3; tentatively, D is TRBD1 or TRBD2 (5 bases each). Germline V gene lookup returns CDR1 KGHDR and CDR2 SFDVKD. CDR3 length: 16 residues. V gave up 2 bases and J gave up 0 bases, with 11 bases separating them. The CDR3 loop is CATSDSLRDSTDTQYF. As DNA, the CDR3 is TGTGCCACCAGTGATTCCCTCCGGGACAGCACAGATACGCAGTATTTT.

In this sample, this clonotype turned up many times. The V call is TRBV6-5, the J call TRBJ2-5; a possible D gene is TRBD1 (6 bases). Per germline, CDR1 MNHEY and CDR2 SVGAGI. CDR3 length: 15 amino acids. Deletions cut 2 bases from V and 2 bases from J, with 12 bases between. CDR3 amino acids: CASSYSLQGQETQYF. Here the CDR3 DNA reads TGTGCCAGCAGTTACAGTTTACAGGGACAAGAGACCCAGTACTTC.

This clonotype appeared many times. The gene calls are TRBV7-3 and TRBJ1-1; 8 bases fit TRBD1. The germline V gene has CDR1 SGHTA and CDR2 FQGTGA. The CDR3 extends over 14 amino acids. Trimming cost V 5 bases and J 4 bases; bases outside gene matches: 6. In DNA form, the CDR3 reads TGTGCCAGCAGCCTGACAGGGGTGAGCACTGAAGCTTTCTTT. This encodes CASSLTGVSTEAFF. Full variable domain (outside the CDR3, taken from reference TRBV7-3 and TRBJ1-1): GAGVSQTPSNKVTEKGKYVELRCDPISGHTALYWYRQSLGQGPEFLIYFQGTGAADDSGLPNDRFFAVRPEGSVSTLKIQRTERGDSAVYLCASSLTGVSTEAFFGQGTRLTVV.

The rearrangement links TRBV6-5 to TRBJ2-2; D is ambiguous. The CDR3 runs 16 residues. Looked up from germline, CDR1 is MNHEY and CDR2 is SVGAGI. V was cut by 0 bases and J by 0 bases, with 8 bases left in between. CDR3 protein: CASSYSGGANTGELFF. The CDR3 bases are TGTGCCAGCAGTTACTCGGGTGGGGCGAACACCGGGGAGCTGTTTTTT.

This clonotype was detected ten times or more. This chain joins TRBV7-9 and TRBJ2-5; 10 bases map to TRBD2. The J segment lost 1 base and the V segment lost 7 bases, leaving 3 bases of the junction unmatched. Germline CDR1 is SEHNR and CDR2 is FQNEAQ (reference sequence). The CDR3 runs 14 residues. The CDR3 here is CASNPSGGQETQYF. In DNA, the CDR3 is TGTGCCAGCAACCCTAGCGGGGGCCAAGAGACCCAGTACTTC.

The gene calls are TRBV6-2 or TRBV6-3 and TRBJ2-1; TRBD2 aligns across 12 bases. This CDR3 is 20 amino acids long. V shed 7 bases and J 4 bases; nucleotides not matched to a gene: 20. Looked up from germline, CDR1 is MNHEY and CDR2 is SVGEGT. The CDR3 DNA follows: TGTGCCAGCAACCCCCGAACTGGGGGACTAGCGGGCTATACTTACAATGAGCAGTTCTTC. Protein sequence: CASNPRTGGLAGYTYNEQFF.

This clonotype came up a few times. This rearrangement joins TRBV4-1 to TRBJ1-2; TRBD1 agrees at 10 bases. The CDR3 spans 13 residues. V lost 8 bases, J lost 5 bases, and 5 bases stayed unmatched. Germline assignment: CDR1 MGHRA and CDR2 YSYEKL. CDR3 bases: TGCGCCAGCGGACAGGGGGAGGAATATGGCTACACCTTC. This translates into CASGQGEEYGYTF.

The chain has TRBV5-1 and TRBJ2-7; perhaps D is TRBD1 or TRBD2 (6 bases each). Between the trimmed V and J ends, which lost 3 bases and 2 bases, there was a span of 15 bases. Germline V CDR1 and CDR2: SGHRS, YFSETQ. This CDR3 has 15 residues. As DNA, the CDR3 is TGCGCCAGCAGCTCTGGTGGGGGGCCCGCCTACGAGCAGTACTTC. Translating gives CASSSGGGPAYEQYF.

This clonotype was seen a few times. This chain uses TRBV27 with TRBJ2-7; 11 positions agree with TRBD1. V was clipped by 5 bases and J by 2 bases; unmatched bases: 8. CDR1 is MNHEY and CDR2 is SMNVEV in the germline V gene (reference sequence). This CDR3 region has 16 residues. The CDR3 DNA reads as TGTGCCAGCAGTGTCCGGACAGGGGGCATGCCCTACGAGCAGTACTTC. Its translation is CASSVRTGGMPYEQYF.

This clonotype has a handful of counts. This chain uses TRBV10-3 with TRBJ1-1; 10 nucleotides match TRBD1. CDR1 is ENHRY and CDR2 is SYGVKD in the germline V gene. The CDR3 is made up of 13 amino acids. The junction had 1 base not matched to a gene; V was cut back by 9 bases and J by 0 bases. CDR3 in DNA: TGTGCCATGGGACAGGGGATGAACACTGAAGCTTTCTTT. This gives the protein CAMGQGMNTEAFF.

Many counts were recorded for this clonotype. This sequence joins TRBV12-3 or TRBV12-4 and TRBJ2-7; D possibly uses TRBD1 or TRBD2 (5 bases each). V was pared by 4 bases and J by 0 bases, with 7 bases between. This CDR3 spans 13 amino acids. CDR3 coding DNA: TGTGCCAGCAGTTCAGGGAGCTCCTACGAGCAGTACTTC. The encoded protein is CASSSGSSYEQYF.

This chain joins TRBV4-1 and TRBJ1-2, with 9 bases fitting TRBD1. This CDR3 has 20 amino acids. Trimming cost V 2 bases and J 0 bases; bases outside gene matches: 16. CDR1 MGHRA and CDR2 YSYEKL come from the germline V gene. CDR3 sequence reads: CASSQYTPGQGTPSNYGYTF. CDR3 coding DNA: TGCGCCAGCAGCCAATACACTCCGGGACAGGGAACTCCCTCTAACTATGGCTACACCTTC.

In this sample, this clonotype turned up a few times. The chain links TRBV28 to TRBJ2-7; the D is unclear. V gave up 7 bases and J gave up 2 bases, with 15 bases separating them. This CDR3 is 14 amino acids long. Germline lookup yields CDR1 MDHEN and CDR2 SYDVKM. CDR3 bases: TGTGCCAGCACCCACGCAGATACTCCCTACGAGCAGTACGTC. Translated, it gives CASTHADTPYEQYV.

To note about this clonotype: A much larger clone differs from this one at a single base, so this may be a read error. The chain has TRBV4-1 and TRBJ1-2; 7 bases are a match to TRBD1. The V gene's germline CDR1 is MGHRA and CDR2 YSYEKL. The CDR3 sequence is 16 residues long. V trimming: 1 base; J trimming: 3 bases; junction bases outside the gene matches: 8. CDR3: CASSQARDSADYGYTF. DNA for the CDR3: TGCGCCAGCAGCCAAGCGAGGGACAGTGCTGACTATGGCTACACCTTC.

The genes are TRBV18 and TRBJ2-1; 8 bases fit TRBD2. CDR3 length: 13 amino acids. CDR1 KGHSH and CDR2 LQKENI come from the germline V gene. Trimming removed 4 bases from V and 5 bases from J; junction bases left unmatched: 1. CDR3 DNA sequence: TGTGCCAGCTCACTGGGACTAGACAATGAGCAGTTCTTC. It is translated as CASSLGLDNEQFF.

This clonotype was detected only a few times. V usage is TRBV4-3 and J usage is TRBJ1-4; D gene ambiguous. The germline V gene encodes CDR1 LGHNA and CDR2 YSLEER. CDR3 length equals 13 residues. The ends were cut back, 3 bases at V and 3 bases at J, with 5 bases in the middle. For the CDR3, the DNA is TGCGCCAGCAGCCAGCACTCTAATGAAAAACTGTTTTTT. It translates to CASSQHSNEKLFF.

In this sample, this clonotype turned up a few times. The chain's CDR3 is CASSYRFQEAFF. The CDR3 nucleotides are TGTGCCAGCAGTTACCGCTTTCAGGAAGCTTTCTTT. The chain combines TRBV6-2 or TRBV6-3 with TRBJ1-1, with D unclear. V was pared by 2 bases and J by 8 bases, with 9 bases between. This CDR3 spans 12 amino acids. Germline CDR1 is MNHEY and CDR2 is SVGEGT.

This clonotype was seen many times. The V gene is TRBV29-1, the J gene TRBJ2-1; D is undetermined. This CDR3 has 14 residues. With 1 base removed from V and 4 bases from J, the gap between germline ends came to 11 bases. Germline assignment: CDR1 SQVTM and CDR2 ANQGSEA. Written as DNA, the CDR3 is TGCAGCGTTGAAGGCCCGGGCCAGTACAATGAGCAGTTCTTC. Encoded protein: CSVEGPGQYNEQFF.

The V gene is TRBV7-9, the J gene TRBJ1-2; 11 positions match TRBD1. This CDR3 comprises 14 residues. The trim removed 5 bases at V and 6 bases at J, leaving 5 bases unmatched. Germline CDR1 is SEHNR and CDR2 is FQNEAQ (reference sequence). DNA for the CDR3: TGTGCCAGCAGCAGGGACAGGGGGAGACATGGCTACACCTTC. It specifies CASSRDRGRHGYTF.